One and the same sample provided the 13 T cell receptor beta chains below, sequenced in a study of patients and donors after allogeneic stem cell transplantation. From the RT-PCR reads, TCRdb called clonotypes with MiXCR, one entry per CDR3 protein. The repertoire has approximately 160,000 distinct CDR3 sequences, roughly 30% of them found once; the top ten carry less than 3.5%. Material: blood, either unsorted or a sorted T cell fraction (not recorded which). The receptors derive from a human donor who was either an allogeneic HSCT recipient or a stem cell or donor lymphocyte infusion donor (not recorded which). It is not recorded whose cells these are; they may come from a transplant donor.

A few counts support this clonotype. This chain connects TRBV3-1 to TRBJ2-2, with no clear D. CDR3 length: 14 amino acids. V lost 0 bases and J lost 6, with 8 bases in between. Germline V CDR1 and CDR2: LGHDT, YNNKEL (reference sequence). The CDR3 bases are TGTGCCAGCAGCCAAGATTATGGGCCCGGGGAGCTGTTTTTT. It is translated as CASSQDYGPGELFF.

This clonotype showed up just a few times. The genes are TRBV4-3 and TRBJ2-7; 7 bases are shared with TRBD1. CDR3 length: 15 residues. J was trimmed by 3 bases and V by 4 bases; bases with no gene match: 9. CDR1 LGHNA and CDR2 YSLEER come from the germline V gene. CDR3 bases: TGCGCCAGCAGCCGAGACAGGGCCCCCCTCTACGAGCAGTACTTC. As protein: CASSRDRAPLYEQYF.

The V call is TRBV11-3, the J call TRBJ2-4; weak D call: TRBD1 (6 bases). Trimming removed 2 bases at V and 4 bases at J, with 9 bases between. This CDR3 is built from 14 residues. Germline V gene sequence: CDR1 SGHNT, CDR2 YENEEA. CDR3 sequence: CASSLQGNKNIQYF. In DNA, the CDR3 is TGTGCCAGCAGCTTACAGGGGAATAAAAACATTCAGTACTTC.

The sample holds a few counts of this clonotype. This chain connects TRBV27 to TRBJ1-2, with D uncertain. This CDR3 region has 13 residues. Germline-derived CDR1 and CDR2 are MNHEY and SMNVEV (reference sequence). CDR3 DNA sequence: TGTTCAAGAAAACCGGCGGGAGGCGAAGGCTACACCTTC. This gives the protein CSRKPAGGEGYTF.

The V call is TRBV4-1, the J call TRBJ1-6; D unclear. The CDR3 runs 16 residues. V was trimmed by 0 bases and J by 8 bases, leaving 14 bases between them. CDR1 is MGHRA, CDR2 YSYEKL, per germline. This chain's CDR3 is CASSQEAGRDHSPLHF. CDR3 in DNA: TGCGCCAGCAGCCAAGAAGCGGGGAGGGATCATTCACCCCTCCACTTT.

The chain recombines TRBV6-2 or TRBV6-3 with TRBJ1-1; D may be TRBD1 (6 bases). This CDR3 has 12 residues. V lost 2 bases and J lost 7, with 8 bases in between. Germline values: CDR1 MNHEY, CDR2 SVGEGT. CDR3 DNA sequence: TGTGCCAGCAGTTACGGACAGATTGAAGCTTTCTTT. It yields the protein CASSYGQIEAFF.

The gene calls are TRBV9 and TRBJ2-7; 9 positions match TRBD1. The trim removed 4 bases at V and 6 bases at J, leaving 8 bases unmatched. CDR1 and CDR2 from the germline V gene are SGDLS and YYNGEE. There are 14 residues in the CDR3. DNA of the CDR3: TGTGCCAGCAGCTCGGGACAGGGAAGGACCGAGCAGTACTTC. The encoded protein is CASSSGQGRTEQYF. Variable domain in full (rest from reference TRBV9 and TRBJ2-7): DSGVTQTPKHLITATGQRVTLRCSPRSGDLSVYWYQQSLDQGLQFLIQYYNGEERAKGNILERFSAQQFPDLHSELNLSSLELGDSALYFCASSSGQGRTEQYFGPGTRLTVT.

The gene calls are TRBV3-1 and TRBJ1-1; no definite D call. The CDR3 consists of 16 residues. Trimming shortened V by 0 bases and J by 6 bases, and 17 bases separated the two germline ends. Germline values: CDR1 LGHDT, CDR2 YNNKEL (reference sequence). CDR3: CASSQDRSDFGAEAFF. In nucleotides, the CDR3 is TGTGCCAGCAGCCAAGATCGTTCGGACTTCGGGGCTGAAGCTTTCTTT.

Comment on this clonotype: Lacking the conserved final phenylalanine or tryptophan, this CDR3 likely reflects a read error. This rearrangement joins TRBV4-2 to TRBJ2-7; 7 positions match TRBD1. Losses at the gene ends were 0 bases for V and 5 bases for J; bases not matched to a gene: 7. This CDR3 contains 15 residues. Germline-derived CDR1 and CDR2 are LGHNA and YNFKEQ. The CDR3 nucleotides are TGTGCCAGCAGCCAAGAAGGGGGCGGACGGGACGAGCAGTACCTC. Its translation is CASSQEGGGRDEQYL.

The gene calls are TRBV5-4 and TRBJ2-5, with TRBD1 matching over 7 bases. Germline trimming cut 9 bases from V and 1 base from J; bases unmatched to any gene: 15. Germline loops: CDR1 SGHNT, CDR2 YYREEE (reference sequence). This CDR3 contains 16 residues. In DNA, the CDR3 is TGTGCCACCGCAAAAGGGGCAGGGGGTATCCAAGAGACCCAGTACTTC. This gives the protein CATAKGAGGIQETQYF.

This clonotype was seen a few times. The chain is built from TRBV29-1 and TRBJ2-3, with TRBD2 as a possible D gene (6 bases). The length of the CDR3 is 12 residues. The germline gives CDR1 SQVTM, CDR2 ANQGSEA. V lost 4 bases and J lost 4, with 9 bases in between. Written as DNA, the CDR3 is TGCAGCGTTGCCCGGGAGTCAGATACGCAGTATTTT. Protein: CSVARESDTQYF.

The J gene is TRBJ1-2, the V gene TRBV6-2 or TRBV6-3; D remains ambiguous. Trimming left V 1 base short and J 6 bases short, with 6 bases between. CDR1 is MNHEY, CDR2 SVGEGT, per germline. This CDR3 region has 12 residues. CDR3 loop: CASSYLGNGYTF. CDR3 nucleotide sequence: TGTGCCAGCAGTTACTTGGGGAATGGCTACACCTTC.

The CDR3, as DNA: TGTGCCAGCAGTTTCAGGGTCTCCTATAATTCACCCCTCCACTTT. It encodes CASSFRVSYNSPLHF. This chain links TRBV6-5 with TRBJ1-6; possibly TRBD1 for D (5 bases). The V gene lost 4 bases and the J gene lost 0 bases, with 7 bases spanning the gap. Per the germline V gene, CDR1 is MNHEY and CDR2 is SVGAGI. The CDR3 covers 15 residues.